This T cell receptor (beta chain) originates from a study of PD-1 blockade in classical Hodgkin lymphoma. Findings of the study overall: Compared with healthy donors, newly diagnosed patients reportedly showed lower baseline TCR diversity. Exclusion removed patients who began nivolumab under 1 year after ASCT.

Noted time point: cycle 4 day 1 (C4D1), after six to seven weeks of nivolumab. Every one of the patients relapsed after autologous stem cell transplantation (brentuximab vedotin exposure was variable). Negative magnetic selection isolated CD4+ T cells from thawed PBMCs. This table comes from immunoSEQ multiplex PCR, and its TCRdb copy is limited to in-frame clones, with some not included. Of approximately 28,000 clones in the sample, less than 85% were seen once. The germline V gene encodes CDR1 SNHLY and CDR2 FYNNEI. The CDR3 is 14 residues long. V lost 10 bases, J lost 0 bases, and 12 bases lay in between. In regard to this clone: Its specificity is unknown.

The sequences come from CD4+ T cells from blood, collected before the fourth cycle of nivolumab. V is TRBV2 and J is TRBJ2-2; D possibly corresponds to TRBD1 (5 bases). The TCR originated in a human donor with classical Hodgkin lymphoma. CDR3 protein: CATRDSANTGELFF. CDR3 bases: TGTGCCACTCGAGACAGCGCGAACACCGGGGAGCTGTTTTTT.